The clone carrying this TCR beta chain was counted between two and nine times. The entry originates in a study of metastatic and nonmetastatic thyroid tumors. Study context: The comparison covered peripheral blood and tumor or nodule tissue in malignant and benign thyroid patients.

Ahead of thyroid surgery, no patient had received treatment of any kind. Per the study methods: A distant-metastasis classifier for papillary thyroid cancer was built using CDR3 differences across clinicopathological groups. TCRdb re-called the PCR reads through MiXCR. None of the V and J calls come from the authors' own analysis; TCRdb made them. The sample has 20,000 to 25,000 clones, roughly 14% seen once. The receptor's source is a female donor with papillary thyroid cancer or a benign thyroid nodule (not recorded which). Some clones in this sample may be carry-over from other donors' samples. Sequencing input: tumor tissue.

The CDR3 is CASSLGGYNSPLHF. CDR3 DNA sequence: TGTGCCAGCAGTTTGGGGGGATATAATTCACCCCTCCACTTT. V usage is TRBV12-3 or TRBV12-4 and J usage is TRBJ1-6, with D possibly TRBD1 on 5 matching bases. The CDR3 contains 14 residues. V dropped 3 bases and J dropped 4 bases, with 7 bases sitting between them.